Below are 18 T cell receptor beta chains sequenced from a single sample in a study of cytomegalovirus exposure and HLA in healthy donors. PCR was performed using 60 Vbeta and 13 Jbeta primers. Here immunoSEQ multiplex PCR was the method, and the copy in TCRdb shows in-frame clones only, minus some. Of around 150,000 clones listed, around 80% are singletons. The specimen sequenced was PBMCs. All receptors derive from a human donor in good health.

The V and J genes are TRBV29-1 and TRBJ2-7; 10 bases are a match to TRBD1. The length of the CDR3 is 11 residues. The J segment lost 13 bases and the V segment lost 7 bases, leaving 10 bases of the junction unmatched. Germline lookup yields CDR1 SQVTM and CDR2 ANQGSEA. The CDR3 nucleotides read TGCAGCGGCTTTACGACAGGGGGCATTTACTTC. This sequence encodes CSGFTTGGIYF.

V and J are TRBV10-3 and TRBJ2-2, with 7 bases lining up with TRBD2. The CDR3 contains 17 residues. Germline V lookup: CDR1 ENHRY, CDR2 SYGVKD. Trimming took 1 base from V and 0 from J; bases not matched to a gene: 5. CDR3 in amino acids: CAISELQRGANTGELFF. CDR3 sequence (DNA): TGTGCCATCAGTGAGTTACAGCGGGGCGCGAACACCGGGGAGCTGTTTTTT.

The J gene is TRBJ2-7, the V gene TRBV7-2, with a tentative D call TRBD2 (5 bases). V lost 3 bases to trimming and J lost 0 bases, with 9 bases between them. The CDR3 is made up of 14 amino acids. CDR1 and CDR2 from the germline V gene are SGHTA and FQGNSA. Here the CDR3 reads CASSLAGSSYEQYF. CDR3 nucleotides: TGTGCCAGCAGCTTGGCGGGCAGCTCCTACGAGCAGTACTTC.

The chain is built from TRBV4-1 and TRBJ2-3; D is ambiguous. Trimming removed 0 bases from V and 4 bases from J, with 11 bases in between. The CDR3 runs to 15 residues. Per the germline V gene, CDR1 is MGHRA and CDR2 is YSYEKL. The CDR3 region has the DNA TGCGCCAGCAGCCAAGATTTGACCCAGGCAGATACGCAGTATTTT. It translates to CASSQDLTQADTQYF.

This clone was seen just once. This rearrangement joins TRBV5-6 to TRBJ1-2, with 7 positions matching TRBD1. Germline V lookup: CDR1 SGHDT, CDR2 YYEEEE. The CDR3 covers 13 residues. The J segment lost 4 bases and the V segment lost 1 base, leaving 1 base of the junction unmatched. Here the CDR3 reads CASSLRQGYGYTF. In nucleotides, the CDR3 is TGTGCCAGCAGCTTGAGACAGGGCTATGGCTACACCTTC.

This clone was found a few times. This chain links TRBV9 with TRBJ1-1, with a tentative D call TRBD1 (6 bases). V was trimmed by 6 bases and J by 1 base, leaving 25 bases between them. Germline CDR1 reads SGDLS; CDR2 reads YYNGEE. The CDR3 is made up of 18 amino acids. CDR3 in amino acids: CASTPKAGDLETNTEAFF. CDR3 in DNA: TGTGCCAGCACCCCTAAGGCAGGGGACCTAGAAACGAACACTGAAGCTTTCTTT.

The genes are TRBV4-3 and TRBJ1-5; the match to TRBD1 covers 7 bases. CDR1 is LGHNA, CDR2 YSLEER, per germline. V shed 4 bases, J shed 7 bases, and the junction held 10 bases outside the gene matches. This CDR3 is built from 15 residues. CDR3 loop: CASSRHRGTRQPQHF. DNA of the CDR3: TGCGCCAGCAGCCGGCACAGGGGCACGAGACAGCCCCAGCATTTT.

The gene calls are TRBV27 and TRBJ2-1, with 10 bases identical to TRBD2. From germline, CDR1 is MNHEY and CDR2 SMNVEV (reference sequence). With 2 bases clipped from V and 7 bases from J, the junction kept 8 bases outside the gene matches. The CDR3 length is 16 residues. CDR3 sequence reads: CASSLNSGGPRNEQFF. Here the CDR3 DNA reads TGTGCCAGCAGTTTAAATAGCGGGGGGCCGAGGAATGAGCAGTTCTTC.

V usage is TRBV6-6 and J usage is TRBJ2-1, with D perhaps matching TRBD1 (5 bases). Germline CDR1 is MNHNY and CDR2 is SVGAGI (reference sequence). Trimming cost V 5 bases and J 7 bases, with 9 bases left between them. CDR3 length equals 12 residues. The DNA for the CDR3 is TGTGCCAGCAGTCTGGGGCCGAATGAGCAGTTCTTC. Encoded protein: CASSLGPNEQFF.

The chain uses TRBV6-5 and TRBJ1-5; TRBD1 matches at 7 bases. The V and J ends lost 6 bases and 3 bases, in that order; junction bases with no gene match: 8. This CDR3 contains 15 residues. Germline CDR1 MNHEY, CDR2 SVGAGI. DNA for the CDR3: TGTGCCAGCAGCCCCGGGACAGCTAACAATCAGCCCCAGCATTTT. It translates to CASSPGTANNQPQHF.

The CDR3 DNA follows: TGTGCCAGCAGCCGCCGGGACTGGAGCTCCTACGAGCAGTACTTC. Translation gives CASSRRDWSSYEQYF. The chain is built from TRBV7-2 and TRBJ2-7; tentatively, D is TRBD2 (6 bases). V shed 5 bases and J shed 0 bases, with 14 bases lying between them. Looked up from germline, CDR1 is SGHTA and CDR2 is FQGNSA. This CDR3 spans 15 amino acids.

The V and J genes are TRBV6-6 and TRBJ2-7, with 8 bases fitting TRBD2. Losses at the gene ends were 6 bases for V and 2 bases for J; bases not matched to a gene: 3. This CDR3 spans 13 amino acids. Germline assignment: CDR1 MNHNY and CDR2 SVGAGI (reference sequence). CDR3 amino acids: CASRSGSTYEQYF. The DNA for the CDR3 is TGTGCCAGCAGAAGCGGGAGTACCTACGAGCAGTACTTC.

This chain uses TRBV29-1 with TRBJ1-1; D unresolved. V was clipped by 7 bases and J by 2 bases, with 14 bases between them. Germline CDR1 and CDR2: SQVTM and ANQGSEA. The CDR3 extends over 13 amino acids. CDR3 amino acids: CSASSTVNTEAFF. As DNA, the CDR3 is TGCAGCGCATCATCCACAGTCAACACTGAAGCTTTCTTT.

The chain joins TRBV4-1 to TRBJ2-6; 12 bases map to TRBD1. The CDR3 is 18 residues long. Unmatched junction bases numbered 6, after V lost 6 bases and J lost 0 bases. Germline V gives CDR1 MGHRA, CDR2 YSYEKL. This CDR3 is CASRPPGQGASGANVLTF. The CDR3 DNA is TGCGCCAGCAGACCTCCGGGACAGGGGGCCTCTGGGGCCAACGTCCTGACTTTC.

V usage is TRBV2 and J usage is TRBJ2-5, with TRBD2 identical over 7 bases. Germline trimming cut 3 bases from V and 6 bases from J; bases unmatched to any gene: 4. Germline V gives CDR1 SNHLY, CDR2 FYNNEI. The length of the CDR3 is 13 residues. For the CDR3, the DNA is TGTGCCAGCAGTGAGGGGGAGGGACAGACCCAGTACTTC. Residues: CASSEGEGQTQYF.

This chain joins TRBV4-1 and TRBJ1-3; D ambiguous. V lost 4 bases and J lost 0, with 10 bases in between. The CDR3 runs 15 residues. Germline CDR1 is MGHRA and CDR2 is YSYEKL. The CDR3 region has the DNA TGCGCCAGCAGCCCGACCCGGGGCTCTGGAAACACCATATATTTT. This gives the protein CASSPTRGSGNTIYF.

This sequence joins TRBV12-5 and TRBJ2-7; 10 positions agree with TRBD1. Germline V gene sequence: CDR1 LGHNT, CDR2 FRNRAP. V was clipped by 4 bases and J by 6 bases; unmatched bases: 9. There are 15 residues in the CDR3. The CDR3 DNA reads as TGTGCTAGTGGTTCTTCCCCGGGACAGGGGTTCGAGCAGTACTTC. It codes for CASGSSPGQGFEQYF.

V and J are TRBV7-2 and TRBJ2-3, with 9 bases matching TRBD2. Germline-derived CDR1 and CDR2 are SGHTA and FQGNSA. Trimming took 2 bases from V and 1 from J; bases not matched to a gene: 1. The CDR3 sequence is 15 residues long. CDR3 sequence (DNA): TGTGCCAGCAGCTTAATAGCGGGGGGCACAGATACGCAGTATTTT. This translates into CASSLIAGGTDTQYF.